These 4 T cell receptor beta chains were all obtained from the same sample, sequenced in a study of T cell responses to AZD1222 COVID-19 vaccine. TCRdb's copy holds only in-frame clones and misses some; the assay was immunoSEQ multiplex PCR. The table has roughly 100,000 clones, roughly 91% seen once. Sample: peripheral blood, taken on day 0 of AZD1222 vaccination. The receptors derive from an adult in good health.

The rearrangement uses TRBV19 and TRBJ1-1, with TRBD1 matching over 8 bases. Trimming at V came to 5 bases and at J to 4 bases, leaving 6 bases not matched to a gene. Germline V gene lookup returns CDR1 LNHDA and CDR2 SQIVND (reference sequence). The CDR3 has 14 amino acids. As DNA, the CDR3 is TGTGCCAGTAGTTTTCGGACAGGGACCACTGAAGCTTTCTTT. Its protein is CASSFRTGTTEAFF.

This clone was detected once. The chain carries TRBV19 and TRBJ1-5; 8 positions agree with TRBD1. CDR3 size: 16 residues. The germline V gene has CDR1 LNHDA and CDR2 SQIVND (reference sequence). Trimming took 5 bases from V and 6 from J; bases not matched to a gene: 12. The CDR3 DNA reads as TGTGCCAGTAGTGAACACAGGGACAGGTTGATTCAGCCCCAGCATTTT. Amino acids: CASSEHRDRLIQPQHF. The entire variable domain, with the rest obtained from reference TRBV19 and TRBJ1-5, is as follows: DGGITQSPKYLFRKEGQNVTLSCEQNLNHDAMYWYRQDPGQGLRLIYYSQIVNDFQKGDIAEGYSVSREKKESFPLTVTSAQKNPTAFYLCASSEHRDRLIQPQHFGDGTRLSIL.

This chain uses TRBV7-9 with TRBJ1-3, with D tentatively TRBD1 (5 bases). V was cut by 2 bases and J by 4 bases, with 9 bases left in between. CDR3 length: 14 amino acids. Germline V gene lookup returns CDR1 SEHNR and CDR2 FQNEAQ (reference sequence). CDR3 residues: CASSLQGEGNTIYF. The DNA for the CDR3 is TGTGCCAGCAGCTTACAGGGTGAGGGAAACACCATATATTTT.

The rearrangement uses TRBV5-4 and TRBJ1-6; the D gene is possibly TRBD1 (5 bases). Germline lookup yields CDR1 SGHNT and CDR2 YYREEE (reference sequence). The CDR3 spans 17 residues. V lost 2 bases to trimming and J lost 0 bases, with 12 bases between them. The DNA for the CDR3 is TGTGCCAGCAGCTTCCGTGACAGCAACTCCTATAATTCACCCCTCCACTTT. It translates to CASSFRDSNSYNSPLHF.